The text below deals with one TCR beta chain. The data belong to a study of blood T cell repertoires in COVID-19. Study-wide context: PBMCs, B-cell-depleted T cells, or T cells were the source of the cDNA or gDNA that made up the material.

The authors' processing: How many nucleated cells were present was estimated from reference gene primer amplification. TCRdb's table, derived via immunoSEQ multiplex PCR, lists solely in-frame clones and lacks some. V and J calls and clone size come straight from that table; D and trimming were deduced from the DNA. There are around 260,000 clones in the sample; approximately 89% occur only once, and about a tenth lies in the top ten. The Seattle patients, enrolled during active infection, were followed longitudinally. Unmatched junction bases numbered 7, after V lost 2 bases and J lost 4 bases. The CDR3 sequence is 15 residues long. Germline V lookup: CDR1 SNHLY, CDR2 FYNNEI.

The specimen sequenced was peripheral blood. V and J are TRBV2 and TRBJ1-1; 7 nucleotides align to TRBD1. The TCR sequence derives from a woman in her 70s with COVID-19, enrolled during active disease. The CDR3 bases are TGTGCCAGCAGTGAACTAAAGGGGGCCTTCACTGAAGCTTTCTTT. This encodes CASSELKGAFTEAFF.